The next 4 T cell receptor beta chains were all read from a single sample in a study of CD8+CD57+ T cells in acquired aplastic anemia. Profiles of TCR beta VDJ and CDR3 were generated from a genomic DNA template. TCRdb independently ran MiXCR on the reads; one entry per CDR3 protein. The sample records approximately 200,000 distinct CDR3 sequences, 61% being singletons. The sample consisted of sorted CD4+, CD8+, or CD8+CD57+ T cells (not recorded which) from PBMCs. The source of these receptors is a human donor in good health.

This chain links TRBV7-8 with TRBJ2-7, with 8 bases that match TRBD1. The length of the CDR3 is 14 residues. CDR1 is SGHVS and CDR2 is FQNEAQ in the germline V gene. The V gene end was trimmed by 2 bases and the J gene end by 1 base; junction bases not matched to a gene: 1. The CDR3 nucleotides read TGTGCCAGCAGCTTACAGGGGGCTTCCTACGAGCAGTACTTC. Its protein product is CASSLQGASYEQYF.

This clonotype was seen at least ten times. This CDR3 is CASSVSSGQGAYEQYF. The DNA of the CDR3 is TGTGCCAGCAGCGTAAGTTCGGGACAGGGAGCCTACGAGCAGTACTTC. The V and J genes are TRBV9 and TRBJ2-7; 9 positions agree with TRBD1. CDR1 and CDR2 from the germline V gene are SGDLS and YYNGEE. The CDR3 sequence is 16 residues long. The ends lost 1 base at V and 2 bases at J; junction bases unmatched: 7.

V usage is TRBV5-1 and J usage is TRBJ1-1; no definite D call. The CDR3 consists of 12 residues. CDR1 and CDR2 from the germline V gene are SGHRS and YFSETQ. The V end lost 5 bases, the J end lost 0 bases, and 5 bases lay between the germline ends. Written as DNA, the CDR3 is TGCGCCAGCAGATCGGTGAACACTGAAGCTTTCTTT. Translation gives CASRSVNTEAFF.

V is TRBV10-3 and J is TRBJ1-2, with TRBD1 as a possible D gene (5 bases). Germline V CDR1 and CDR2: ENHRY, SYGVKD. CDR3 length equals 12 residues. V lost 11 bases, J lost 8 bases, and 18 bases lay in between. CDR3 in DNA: TGTGCCGCAAGCGTGGATGGGGGAGGCTACACCTTC. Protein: CAASVDGGGYTF.